These T cell receptor beta chains were read from a single sample in a study of cytomegalovirus exposure and HLA in healthy donors. Generated by immunoSEQ multiplex PCR, the TCRdb table keeps only in-frame clones and is missing some. This sample's table has more than 95,000 clones. Sequenced input: PBMCs. Receptors were obtained from a man aged 40-49 years in good health and CMV-seronegative. Each CDR3 is given with its conserved first and last residue. D genes are given only for firm matches.

- TRBJ2-5 TRBV18 CASSPLRGIQETQYF TGTGCCAGCTCACCACTCCGGGGGATCCAAGAGACCCAGTACTTC
TRBD1 TRBJ1-3 TRBV6-1 CASSESGQGGNTIYF TGTGCCAGCAGTGAGAGTGGACAGGGCGGAAACACCATATATTTT
TRBD2 TRBJ2-1 TRBV6-5 CASSYSSSGGYNEQFF TGTGCCAGCAGTTACTCTTCTAGCGGCGGGTACAATGAGCAGTTCTTC
- TRBJ2-7 TRBV18 CASSPPRASYEQYF TGTGCCAGCTCACCGCCACGCGCCTCCTACGAGCAGTACTTC
- TRBJ2-5 TRBV13 CASSLYTGEQYF TGTGCCAGCAGCTTGTATACGGGGGAGCAGTACTTC
TRBD1 TRBJ1-4 TRBV4-3 CASSQATGTGYEKLFF TGCGCCAGCAGCCAAGCAACCGGGACAGGGTATGAAAAACTGTTTTTT
- TRBJ1-4 TRBV10-3 CAISESTGLREKLFF TGTGCCATCAGTGAGTCTACAGGGTTAAGGGAAAAACTGTTTTTT
- TRBJ2-4 TRBV6-5 CASSYGGSLGIQYF TGTGCCAGCAGTTACGGCGGGTCATTGGGCATTCAGTACTTC
TRBD1 TRBJ2-3 TRBV5-1 CASSSATGGTDTQYF TGCGCCAGCAGCTCAGCTACAGGGGGAACAGATACGCAGTATTTT
TRBD2 TRBJ2-5 TRBV7-2 CASSLGASGKSETQYF TGTGCCAGCAGCTTAGGGGCTAGCGGGAAATCAGAGACCCAGTACTTC
TRBD2 TRBJ2-3 TRBV7-9 CASSPRLAGYSTDTQYF TGTGCCAGCAGCCCGAGACTAGCGGGGTATAGCACAGATACGCAGTATTTT
TRBD2 TRBJ2-2 TRBV19 CASSRRSGTSGPQNTGELFF TGTGCCAGTAGTCGAAGATCCGGGACTAGCGGGCCCCAGAACACCGGGGAGCTGTTTTTT
TRBD1 TRBJ2-1 TRBV10-1 CASSDSRTGRSEQFF TGCGCCAGCAGTGACTCCCGGACAGGGAGGAGTGAGCAGTTCTTC
TRBD2 TRBJ2-1 TRBV6-5 CASSYSAGGPYEQFF TGTGCCAGCAGTTACTCGGCGGGAGGGCCCTATGAGCAGTTCTTC
TRBD1 TRBJ1-2 TRBV5-4 CASSPTGSGYTF TGTGCCAGCAGCCCGACAGGGAGTGGCTACACCTTC
TRBD2 TRBJ2-1 TRBV19 CASSRVLAGGREQFF TGTGCCAGTAGTAGGGTTCTTGCGGGGGGTCGGGAGCAGTTCTTC
- TRBJ1-2 TRBV6-5 CASSTGQRGYGYTF TGTGCCAGCAGCACAGGACAAAGGGGCTATGGCTACACCTTC
TRBD1 TRBJ2-7 TRBV6-1 CASRGTGTYEQYF TGTGCCAGCAGAGGGACAGGGACCTACGAGCAGTACTTC
- TRBJ1-1 TRBV4-1 CASSQEQVLNTEAFF TGCGCCAGCAGCCAAGAACAGGTACTGAACACTGAAGCTTTCTTT
TRBD1 TRBJ2-7 TRBV6-5 CASSYNPGTGDYEQYF TGTGCCAGCAGTTACAATCCCGGGACAGGGGATTACGAGCAGTACTTC
- TRBJ1-5 TRBV6-1 CASRLTGLGQPQHF TGTGCCAGCAGGTTAACAGGGCTTGGTCAGCCCCAGCATTTT
TRBD1 TRBJ1-1 TRBV6-6 CASSHPDRGNTEAFF TGTGCCAGCAGTCACCCCGACAGGGGGAACACTGAAGCTTTCTTT
- TRBJ1-1 TRBV5-5 CASSTRDSGNTEAFF TGTGCCAGCAGCACCCGGGACTCTGGGAACACTGAAGCTTTCTTT
TRBD2 TRBJ2-7 TRBV5-6 CASSLRGTSLSYEQYF TGTGCCAGCAGCTTGAGAGGGACTAGCCTCTCCTACGAGCAGTACTTC
TRBD2 TRBJ2-7 TRBV28 CASSLSLAGPSYEQYF TGTGCCAGCAGTTTATCTCTAGCGGGACCCTCCTACGAGCAGTACTTC
TRBD1 TRBJ1-1 TRBV19 CASSVTGETTEAFF TGTGCCAGTAGTGTAACAGGGGAGACGACTGAAGCTTTCTTT
- TRBJ1-6 TRBV4-3 CASSQVTGSTSSPLHF TGCGCCAGCAGCCAAGTTACAGGGTCAACCTCCTCACCCCTCCACTTT
- TRBJ1-5 TRBV28 CASSYRTRYSNQPQHF TGTGCCAGCAGTTACAGGACACGCTATAGCAATCAGCCCCAGCATTTT
- TRBJ1-5 TRBV6-5 CATGANQPQHF TGTGCCACAGGGGCTAATCAGCCCCAGCATTTT
- TRBJ1-6 TRBV6-5 CASSYQGSSPLHF TGTGCCAGCAGTTATCAGGGCAGCTCACCCCTCCACTTT
- TRBJ2-7 TRBV28 CASSSGTYEQYF TGTGCCAGCAGTTCAGGAACCTACGAGCAGTACTTC
- TRBJ1-2 TRBV19 CASSIVWTLGYGYTF TGTGCCAGTAGTATAGTTTGGACTTTGGGCTATGGCTACACCTTC
- TRBJ1-1 TRBV28 CASRGRPEAFF TGTGCCAGCAGGGGGAGACCTGAAGCTTTCTTT
- TRBJ2-5 TRBV7-6 CASSLGGAQYF TGTGCCAGCAGCTTAGGCGGGGCCCAGTACTTC
TRBD2 TRBJ2-7 TRBV9 CASSVASGGYEQYF TGTGCCAGCAGCGTAGCTAGCGGGGGGTATGAGCAGTACTTC
TRBD2 TRBJ2-3 TRBV7-9 CASSPSRAGGTDTQYF TGTGCCAGCAGCCCCTCACGGGCGGGGGGCACAGATACGCAGTATTTT
- TRBJ1-1 TRBV2 CASSEAVWGGRWGANTEAFF TGTGCCAGCAGTGAAGCAGTTTGGGGAGGACGGTGGGGTGCGAACACTGAAGCTTTCTTT
TRBD1 TRBJ1-4 TRBV5-6 CASSGGQGPHATF TGTGCCAGCAGCGGAGGACAGGGCCCCCATGCTACATTT
- TRBJ2-7 TRBV18 CASGSSYEQYF TGTGCCAGCGGTAGCAGTTACGAGCAGTACTTC
- TRBJ1-4 TRBV28 CASSYGGSDEKLFF TGTGCCAGCAGTTACGGGGGGTCGGATGAAAAACTGTTTTTT
- TRBJ1-2 TRBV30 CAWSAGRGYTF TGTGCCTGGAGTGCCGGGAGGGGCTACACCTTC
- TRBJ1-2 TRBV5-1 CAGSPGVGYTF TGCGCCGGCAGCCCAGGGGTGGGCTACACCTTC
- TRBJ2-3 TRBV19 CAIRDTTTDTQYF TGTGCCATACGGGACACGACCACAGATACGCAGTATTTT
TRBD2 TRBJ2-1 TRBV11-2 CASSLWGTSRQFF TGTGCCAGCAGCTTATGGGGGACTAGCAGGCAGTTCTTC
- TRBJ2-1 TRBV5-1 CASSSGHTNEQFF TGCGCCAGCAGCTCGGGACACACCAATGAGCAGTTCTTC
- TRBJ2-4 TRBV10-2 CASSENGATKNIQYF TGCGCCAGCAGTGAAAATGGGGCGACGAAAAACATTCAGTACTTC
TRBD1 TRBJ1-1 TRBV19 CASAEDRGLSGKAFF TGTGCCAGCGCGGAGGACAGGGGACTTTCAGGAAAAGCTTTCTTT
TRBD1 TRBJ2-7 TRBV10-3 CAISDSGQGTYEQYF TGTGCCATCAGTGACTCCGGACAGGGTACTTACGAGCAGTACTTC
- TRBJ2-3 TRBV10-3 CAIKTTSTDTQYF TGTGCCATCAAGACAACTAGCACAGATACGCAGTATTTT
TRBD2 TRBJ2-5 TRBV5-6 CASSFGLAQETQYF TGTGCCAGCAGCTTCGGACTAGCGCAAGAGACCCAGTACTTC